One sample yielded the 20 T cell receptor beta chains listed below, sequenced in a study of blood T cell repertoires in COVID-19. Some clones are missing from TCRdb's copy, which holds only in-frame ones; the method was immunoSEQ multiplex PCR. The data contain about 140,000 clones, over 65% of them singletons. Sample: peripheral blood. All receptors come from a woman over 75 with active or convalescent COVID-19.

This clone was counted once. V usage is TRBV6-2 or TRBV6-3 and J usage is TRBJ1-5, with 9 positions matching TRBD1. V shed 5 bases and J 0 bases; nucleotides not matched to a gene: 14. CDR1 and CDR2 from the germline V gene are MNHEY and SVGEGT. This CDR3 is 19 amino acids long. The CDR3, as DNA: TGTGCCAGCAGTATTACGCCGGGACAGGGCCAGTATAGCAATCAGCCCCAGCATTTT. It is translated as CASSITPGQGQYSNQPQHF.

This chain links TRBV2 with TRBJ2-6; D is unclear. The CDR3 is made up of 17 amino acids. V dropped 8 bases and J dropped 0 bases, with 17 bases sitting between them. The germline V gene has CDR1 SNHLY and CDR2 FYNNEI. The CDR3 sequence: CASFRGPAVSGANVLTF. As DNA, the CDR3 is TGTGCCAGCTTCCGAGGCCCTGCAGTCTCTGGGGCCAACGTCCTGACTTTC.

Comment on this clone: The same CDR3 is also encoded by other DNA sequences in this sample. This rearrangement joins TRBV3-1 (or the pseudogene TRBV3-2) to TRBJ1-2; the D is unclear. The CDR3 has 13 residues. The V and J ends lost 1 base and 1 base respectively, with 4 bases between them. The germline V gene has CDR1 LGHDT and CDR2 YNNKEL (reference sequence). The CDR3 is CASSQAVNYGYTF. CDR3 sequence (DNA): TGTGCCAGCAGCCAAGCGGTTAACTATGGCTACACCTTC.

This clone was counted ten times or more. This chain uses TRBV19 with TRBJ1-5; D gene ambiguous. The germline V and J ends were trimmed by 2 bases and 0 bases, with 11 bases remaining between them. The CDR3 sequence is 16 residues long. The germline gives CDR1 LNHDA, CDR2 SQIVND (reference sequence). CDR3 nucleotide sequence: TGTGCCAGTAGTATACTCGGCGGGAGTAGCAATCAGCCCCAGCATTTT. This codes for CASSILGGSSNQPQHF.

In its sample, this clone was seen a few times. V gene TRBV7-9 combines with J gene TRBJ1-6; the D gene is possibly TRBD1 (5 bases). V was cut by 2 bases and J by 12 bases, with 11 bases left in between. CDR3 length: 13 residues. Germline V gene lookup returns CDR1 SEHNR and CDR2 FQNEAQ (reference sequence). The CDR3 coding sequence is TGTGCCAGCAGCTTAAGTCAGGGAAGACCCCTCCACTTT. Protein: CASSLSQGRPLHF.

This rearrangement joins TRBV20-1 to TRBJ1-5; D remains ambiguous. CDR1 and CDR2 from the germline V gene are DFQATT and SNEGSKA (reference sequence). V shed 3 bases and J shed 9 bases, with 18 bases lying between them. CDR3 length: 14 amino acids. The DNA for the CDR3 is TGCAGTGCTAGTGGTGGAGACTCCATCGGGCCCCAGCATTTT. It encodes CSASGGDSIGPQHF.

This clone was recorded only once. The chain combines TRBV18 with TRBJ2-2, with TRBD1 as a possible D gene (6 bases). V was clipped by 3 bases and J by 7 bases, with 15 bases between them. From germline, CDR1 is KGHSH and CDR2 LQKENI. This CDR3 has 15 amino acids. The CDR3 DNA follows: TGTGCCAGCTCACCGACGACAGGTCCCAGCGGGGAGCTGTTTTTT. Amino acids: CASSPTTGPSGELFF.

The sample holds one count of this clone. V gene TRBV2 combines with J gene TRBJ2-7, with 8 bases identical to TRBD1. CDR1 is SNHLY and CDR2 is FYNNEI in the germline V gene. V shed 7 bases and J 5 bases; nucleotides not matched to a gene: 4. CDR3 length: 12 amino acids. The DNA for the CDR3 is TGTGCCAGCAATGGACAGGGCCACGAGCAGTACTTC. Protein product: CASNGQGHEQYF.

J is TRBJ1-1 and V is TRBV6-6; TRBD1 matches 7 bases. V dropped 6 bases and J dropped 10; count of bases not matched to a gene: 14. Germline V gives CDR1 MNHNY, CDR2 SVGAGI (reference sequence). The CDR3 loop spans 14 amino acids. The CDR3 here is CASSPGGNLQGAFF. In DNA, the CDR3 is TGTGCCAGCAGCCCAGGGGGAAATCTTCAGGGAGCTTTCTTT.

This clone was observed a few times. The chain uses TRBV6-1 and TRBJ1-2; TRBD1 aligns across 9 bases. This CDR3 is built from 17 residues. V trimming: 3 bases; J trimming: 12 bases; junction bases outside the gene matches: 20. Germline CDR1 and CDR2: MNHNS and SASEGT. Here the CDR3 DNA reads TGTGCCAGCAGTGACCTAAAACCGGGACAGGGTCCACTTCCCCACACCTTC. The encoded protein is CASSDLKPGQGPLPHTF.

The chain combines TRBV28 with TRBJ2-5, with 8 bases matching TRBD2. The V gene's germline CDR1 is MDHEN and CDR2 SYDVKM. J was trimmed by 3 bases and V by 9 bases; bases with no gene match: 6. The length of the CDR3 is 13 residues. In nucleotides, the CDR3 is TGTGCCAGTATACGGGGGGGCGAAGAGACCCAGTACTTC. This sequence encodes CASIRGGEETQYF.

The rearrangement links TRBV7-6 to TRBJ2-3; tentative D call: TRBD2 (5 bases). Germline CDR1 and CDR2: SGHVS and FNYEAQ. V lost 2 bases and J 0 bases, leaving 15 bases between the germline ends. This CDR3 has 17 amino acids. CDR3 in amino acids: CASSLSIQRFSTDTQYF. The CDR3, as DNA: TGTGCCAGCAGCTTAAGTATCCAGCGGTTCAGCACAGATACGCAGTATTTT.

This chain uses TRBV28 with TRBJ2-2; D perhaps matches TRBD1 (6 bases). Germline values: CDR1 MDHEN, CDR2 SYDVKM. The CDR3 consists of 13 residues. Trimming cost V 7 bases and J 3 bases, with 9 bases left between them. Here the CDR3 DNA reads TGTGCCAGCACTCAGGGGTACACCGGGGAGCTGTTTTTT. Residues: CASTQGYTGELFF.

The chain links TRBV2 to TRBJ2-3; TRBD2 matches at 11 bases. The J segment lost 4 bases and the V segment lost 6 bases, leaving 6 bases of the junction unmatched. The CDR3 has 15 amino acids. Per germline, CDR1 SNHLY and CDR2 FYNNEI. The CDR3 here is CASSKTSGVADTQYF. The CDR3 DNA follows: TGTGCCAGCAGCAAGACTAGCGGGGTTGCAGATACGCAGTATTTT.

The chain carries TRBV5-1 and TRBJ1-2, with 7 positions matching TRBD1. V lost 4 bases to trimming and J lost 2 bases; unmatched junction nucleotides: 8. Germline CDR1 reads SGHRS; CDR2 reads YFSETQ. The CDR3 has 15 amino acids. The CDR3: CASSKSTQGNYGYTF. CDR3 DNA sequence: TGCGCCAGCAGCAAATCTACACAGGGGAACTATGGCTACACCTTC.

This chain connects TRBV7-9 to TRBJ2-2, with 7 bases matching TRBD1. Trimming cost V 5 bases and J 6 bases; bases outside gene matches: 6. The germline V gene encodes CDR1 SEHNR and CDR2 FQNEAQ (reference sequence). The CDR3 has 14 residues. The CDR3 reads CASSATGVAGELFF. The CDR3 region has the DNA TGTGCCAGCAGCGCTACAGGGGTGGCCGGGGAGCTGTTTTTT.

The chain links TRBV5-5 to TRBJ2-7; 11 bases line up with TRBD1. The junction had 9 bases not matched to a gene; V was cut back by 5 bases and J by 2 bases. The CDR3 covers 16 residues. The V gene's germline CDR1 is SGHKS and CDR2 YYEKEE (reference sequence). The CDR3 DNA is TGTGCCAGCAGTCCTTTGGGGACAGGGGGTACCTACGAGCAGTACTTC. This codes for CASSPLGTGGTYEQYF.

This clone was found many times. The V call is TRBV6-4, the J call TRBJ1-6; 7 nucleotides match TRBD1. This CDR3 contains 16 residues. The germline V gene has CDR1 MRHNA and CDR2 SNTAGT. The junction had 10 bases not matched to a gene; V was cut back by 4 bases and J by 7 bases. The CDR3 is CASSVSGTERNSPLHF. The DNA of the CDR3 is TGTGCCAGCAGTGTCTCCGGGACAGAGAGAAATTCACCCCTCCACTTT.

This sequence joins TRBV7-3 and TRBJ2-1; 15 bases fit TRBD2. The CDR3 totals 17 residues. J lost 7 bases, V lost 4 bases, and 8 bases had no gene match. Germline assignment: CDR1 SGHTA and CDR2 FQGTGA. CDR3 nucleotides: TGTGCCAGCAGCTCCCAGGGACTAGCGGGGGGCTCAAATGAGCAGTTCTTC. Translating it yields CASSSQGLAGGSNEQFF.

The chain combines TRBV19 with TRBJ1-1; D remains unclear. Looked up from germline, CDR1 is LNHDA and CDR2 is SQIVND (reference sequence). The length of the CDR3 is 11 residues. V was clipped by 5 bases and J by 8 bases, with 9 bases between them. The CDR3 nucleotides are TGTGCCAGTAGTTGGGGAGGCGAAGCTTTCTTT. This sequence encodes CASSWGGEAFF.